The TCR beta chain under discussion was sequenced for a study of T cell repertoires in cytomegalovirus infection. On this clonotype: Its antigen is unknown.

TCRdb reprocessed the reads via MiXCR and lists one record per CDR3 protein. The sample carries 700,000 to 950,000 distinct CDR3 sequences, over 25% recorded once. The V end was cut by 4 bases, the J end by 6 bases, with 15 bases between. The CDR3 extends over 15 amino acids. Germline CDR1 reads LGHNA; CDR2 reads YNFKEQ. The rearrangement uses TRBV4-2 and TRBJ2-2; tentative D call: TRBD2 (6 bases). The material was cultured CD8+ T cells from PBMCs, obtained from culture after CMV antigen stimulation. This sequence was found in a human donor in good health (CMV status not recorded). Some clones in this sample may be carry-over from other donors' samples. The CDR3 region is CASSLKAGEAGELFF. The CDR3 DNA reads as TGTGCCAGCAGCCTGAAGGCCGGGGAGGCCGGGGAGCTGTTTTTT.